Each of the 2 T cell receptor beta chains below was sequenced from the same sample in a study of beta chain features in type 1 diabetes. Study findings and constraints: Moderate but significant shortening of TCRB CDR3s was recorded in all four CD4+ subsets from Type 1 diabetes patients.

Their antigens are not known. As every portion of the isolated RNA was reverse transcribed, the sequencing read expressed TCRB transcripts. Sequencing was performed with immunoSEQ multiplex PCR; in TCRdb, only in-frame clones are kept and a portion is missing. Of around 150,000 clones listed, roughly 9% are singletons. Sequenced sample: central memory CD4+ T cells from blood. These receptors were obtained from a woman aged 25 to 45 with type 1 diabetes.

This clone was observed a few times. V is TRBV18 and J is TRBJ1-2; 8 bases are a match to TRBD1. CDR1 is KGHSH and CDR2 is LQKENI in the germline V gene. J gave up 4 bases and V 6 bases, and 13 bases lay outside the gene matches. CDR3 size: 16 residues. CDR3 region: CASSHTQGARSYGYTF. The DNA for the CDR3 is TGTGCCAGCTCGCACACCCAGGGGGCTAGAAGCTATGGCTACACCTTC. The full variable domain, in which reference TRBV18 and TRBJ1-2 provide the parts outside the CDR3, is NAGVMQNPRHLVRRRGQEARLRCSPMKGHSHVYWYRQLPEEGLKFMVYLQKENIIDESGMPKERFSAEFPKEGPSILRIQQVVRGDSAAYFCASSHTQGARSYGYTFGSGTRLTVV.

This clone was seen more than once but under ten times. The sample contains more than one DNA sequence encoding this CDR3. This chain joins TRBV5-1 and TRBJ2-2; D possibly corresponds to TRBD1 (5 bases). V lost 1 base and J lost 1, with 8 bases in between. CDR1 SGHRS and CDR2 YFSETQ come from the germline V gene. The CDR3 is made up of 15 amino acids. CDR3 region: CASSLYGQNTGELFF. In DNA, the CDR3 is TGCGCCAGCAGCTTGTACGGACAGAACACCGGGGAGCTGTTTTTT.